This TCR beta chain was sequenced for a study of CD8+CD57+ T cells in acquired aplastic anemia. About the study: DNA from sorted CD4+ and CD8+ cells averaged roughly 3.2 ug.

Study conclusions and caveats: The CD8+ Simpson's diversity of patients and controls was not significantly different.

Sequencing involved patients with CD8+CD57+ cell expansion previously shown by flow cytometry. No therapy had been given to the patients at the time of blood sampling. As for this clonotype: As yet, its antigen is unknown.

This CDR3 region has 18 residues. V shed 6 bases, J shed 0 bases, and the junction held 16 bases outside the gene matches. Germline lookup yields CDR1 SGHVS and CDR2 FNYEAQ. The template used for profiling TCR beta VDJ and CDR3 was genomic DNA. TCRdb used MiXCR to reprocess the reads, holding one entry per CDR3 protein. The sample contains 260,000 or so distinct CDR3 sequences, around 82% of which appear only once. Sequencing used sorted CD4+, CD8+, or CD8+CD57+ T cells (not recorded which) from PBMCs. The sequence came from a human donor with aplastic anemia. The chain has TRBV7-6 and TRBJ2-7; 8 bases are a match to TRBD1. The CDR3 DNA follows: TGTGCCAGCAGTTCAGACAGGGGCAATTCACCCCTCTCCTACGAGCAGTACGTC. Its translation is CASSSDRGNSPLSYEQYV.